This T cell receptor (beta chain) was captured by sequencing in a study of cytomegalovirus exposure and HLA in healthy donors. Worth noting for this clone: Its antigen is unknown.

PCR used 60 Vbeta primers and 13 Jbeta primers. Original analysis: Among the unique TCR beta chains that a later analysis counted, roughly 80 million in all, about 11 million were shared. Method: immunoSEQ multiplex PCR; TCRdb's copy keeps in-frame clones and lacks some. V and J calls plus clone size are reproduced from that table; the DNA served to infer D and trimming. The table lists under 100,000 clones. Notes on the study in general: Later analysis associated a missense DCLRE1C variant with TCR beta V- and J-gene trimming. Later on, analysis showed that most CMV-associated TCR beta chains appeared to be HLA-restricted. Later analysis showed TCR association rates varying by HLA locus, highest for DRB1 and lowest for HLA-C.

V was clipped by 3 bases and J by 2 bases, with 11 bases between them. The germline V gene encodes CDR1 MDHEN and CDR2 SYDVKM. This CDR3 comprises 15 residues. This clonotype originated in a man younger than 40 in good health and CMV-seronegative. Sequenced input: PBMCs. The rearrangement uses TRBV28 and TRBJ2-1; TRBD1 is a possible D gene (5 bases). CDR3 nucleotide sequence: TGTGCCAGCAGTTTGATAGGGGCGACCTACAATGAGCAGTTCTTC. This sequence encodes CASSLIGATYNEQFF.